One sample yielded the 11 T cell receptor beta chains listed below, sequenced in a study of vaccination and CD4 T cells after COVID-19. These receptors lack a known antigen. The Oncomine TCR Beta short-read assay sequenced DNA from cultured CD4+ T cells. MiXCR was run by TCRdb on the PCR reads, yielding one entry per CDR3 protein. The repertoire holds 15,000 to 20,000 distinct CDR3 sequences, with approximately 50% as singletons. Treatment described: approximately nine-day PBMC culture with coronavirus spike peptide pools or control peptides (ViraFEST assay). The sequenced material came from CD4+ T cells from blood, cultured in vitro. The receptors were sampled from a human donor who had recovered from COVID-19.

The V and J genes are TRBV27 and TRBJ2-5, with a possible D match to TRBD1 (6 bases). The CDR3 has 14 amino acids. Trimming cost V 2 bases and J 4 bases, with 11 bases left between them. The germline CDR1 and CDR2 sequences are MNHEY and SMNVEV (reference sequence). The CDR3, as DNA: TGTGCCAGCAGTTTACTGGGGGCGGGAGAGACCCAGTACTTC. This encodes CASSLLGAGETQYF.

This clonotype appeared a few times. The V call is TRBV4-3, the J call TRBJ1-2; D is unclear. Germline V gives CDR1 LGHNA, CDR2 YSLEER. V lost 0 bases and J 4 bases, leaving 12 bases between the germline ends. This CDR3 spans 15 amino acids. In nucleotides, the CDR3 is TGCGCCAGCAGCCAAGATCTGAGAGAGTTCTATGGCTACACCTTC. This translates into CASSQDLREFYGYTF.

This clonotype occurred a few times. The genes are TRBV21-1 and TRBJ2-5; the D call of TRBD2 is as the table states it, not checked on the DNA. TRBV21-1 is labeled a pseudogene. The CDR3 contains 18 residues. CDR3 amino acids: CASSNRLAGGRVRETQYF. As DNA, the CDR3 is TGTGCCAGCAGCAATCGACTAGCGGGGGGCAGGGTCCGAGAGACCCAGTACTTC.

The chain couples TRBV27 to TRBJ1-4, with D tentatively TRBD1 (6 bases). The CDR3 is made up of 16 amino acids. V shed 6 bases and J shed 4 bases, with 18 bases lying between them. CDR1 and CDR2 from the germline V gene are MNHEY and SMNVEV (reference sequence). The DNA of the CDR3 is TGTGCCAGCAGACCCGACAGGACGCTGGTTAATGAAAAACTGTTTTTT. Protein: CASRPDRTLVNEKLFF.

This chain joins TRBV20-1 and TRBJ2-1; 9 positions match TRBD2. This CDR3 comprises 16 residues. After removal of 0 bases from V and 7 bases from J, the junction contained 10 bases not matched to a gene. From germline, CDR1 is DFQATT and CDR2 SNEGSKA (reference sequence). This CDR3 is CSARDPGASGKNEQFF. In nucleotides, the CDR3 is TGCAGTGCTAGAGATCCGGGCGCTAGCGGGAAGAATGAGCAGTTCTTC.

This sequence joins TRBV12-3 or TRBV12-4 and TRBJ1-1; no clear D. This CDR3 is built from 13 residues. V lost 4 bases to trimming and J lost 0 bases, with 6 bases between them. The CDR3 spells CASSSGVNTEAFF. The CDR3 DNA sequence: TGTGCCAGCAGTTCCGGGGTGAACACTGAAGCTTTCTTT.

The gene calls are TRBV7-2 and TRBJ1-1; D remains unclear. This CDR3 spans 15 amino acids. Germline CDR1 reads SGHTA; CDR2 reads FQGNSA. V dropped 2 bases and J dropped 4 bases, with 14 bases sitting between them. The CDR3 DNA is TGTGCCAGCAGCTTATTGAACAGCCCGGGCACTGAAGCTTTCTTT. This gives the protein CASSLLNSPGTEAFF.

The chain recombines TRBV7-2 with TRBJ1-4; 7 bases line up with TRBD1. The CDR3 loop spans 14 amino acids. Germline V lookup: CDR1 SGHTA, CDR2 FQGNSA. V trimming: 5 bases; J trimming: 4 bases; junction bases outside the gene matches: 4. CDR3 protein: CASSRDSYNEKLFF. Here the CDR3 DNA reads TGTGCCAGCAGCCGGGACAGCTATAATGAAAAACTGTTTTTT.

The chain carries TRBV25-1 and TRBJ2-7; possible D gene TRBD1, 5 bases. V was pared by 3 bases and J by 0 bases, with 6 bases between. CDR1 is MGHDK, CDR2 SYGVNS, per germline. CDR3 length equals 13 residues. CDR3 region: CASSDRGSYEQYF. The CDR3 DNA follows: TGTGCCAGCAGTGATAGGGGCTCCTACGAGCAGTACTTC.

This chain connects TRBV4-2 to TRBJ2-7, with D perhaps given as TRBD1 or TRBD2 (5 bases each). The CDR3 has 18 amino acids. V gave up 1 base and J gave up 2 bases, with 21 bases separating them. Germline CDR1 LGHNA, CDR2 YNFKEQ. The CDR3 sequence is CASSQGGIGNTKPYEQYF. CDR3 sequence (DNA): TGTGCCAGCAGCCAAGGGGGGATCGGGAACACAAAGCCCTACGAGCAGTACTTC.

The V call is TRBV28, the J call TRBJ2-1, with D tentatively TRBD2 (6 bases). Germline assignment: CDR1 MDHEN and CDR2 SYDVKM. Between the trimmed V and J ends, which lost 6 bases and 8 bases, there was a span of 17 bases. This CDR3 spans 14 amino acids. CDR3 sequence: CASRTSAGTHEQFF. The CDR3 DNA reads TGTGCCAGCAGGACTTCGGCGGGGACGCATGAGCAGTTCTTC.